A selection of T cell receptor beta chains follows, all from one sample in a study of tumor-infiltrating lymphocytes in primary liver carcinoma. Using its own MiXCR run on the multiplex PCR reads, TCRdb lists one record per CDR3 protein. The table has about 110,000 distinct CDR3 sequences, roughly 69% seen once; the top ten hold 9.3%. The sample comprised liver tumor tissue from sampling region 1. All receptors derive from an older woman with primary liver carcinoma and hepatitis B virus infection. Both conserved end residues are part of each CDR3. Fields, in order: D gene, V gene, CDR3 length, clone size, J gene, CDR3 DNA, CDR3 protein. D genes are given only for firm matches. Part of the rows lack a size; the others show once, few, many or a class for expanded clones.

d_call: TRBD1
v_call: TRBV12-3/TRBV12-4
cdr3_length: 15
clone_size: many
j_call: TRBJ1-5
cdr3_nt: TGTGCCAGCTCCCCAGGGGGGGCTGGCAATCAGCCCCAGCATTTT
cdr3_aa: CASSPGGAGNQPQHF

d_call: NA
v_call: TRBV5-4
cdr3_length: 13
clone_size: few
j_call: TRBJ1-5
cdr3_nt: TGTGCCTGCAGTTCCGGGATCAATCAGCCCCAGCATTTT
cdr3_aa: CACSSGINQPQHF

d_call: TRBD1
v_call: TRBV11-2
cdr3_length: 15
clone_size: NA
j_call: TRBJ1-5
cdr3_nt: TGTGCCAACAGCTTGACAGGGGGCCCTGATCAGCCCCAGCATTTT
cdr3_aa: CANSLTGGPDQPQHF

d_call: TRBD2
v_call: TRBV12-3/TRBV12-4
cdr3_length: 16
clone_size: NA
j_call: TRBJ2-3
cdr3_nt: TGTGCTAGCAATGCCGGGACTAGCGATAGCACAGATACGCAGTATTTT
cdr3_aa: CASNAGTSDSTDTQYF

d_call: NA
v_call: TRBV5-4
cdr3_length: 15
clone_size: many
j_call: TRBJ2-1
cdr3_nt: TGTGCCAGCAGCGAGGGGGGGGAGACCTACAATGAGCAGTTCTTC
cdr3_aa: CASSEGGETYNEQFF

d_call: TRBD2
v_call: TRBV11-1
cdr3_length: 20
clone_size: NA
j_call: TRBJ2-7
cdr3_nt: TGTGTCAGCAGCTTAGAGGGCCAGGCGGGACTAGCGGGAGTTGACTACGAGCAGTGCTTC
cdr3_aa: CVSSLEGQAGLAGVDYEQCF

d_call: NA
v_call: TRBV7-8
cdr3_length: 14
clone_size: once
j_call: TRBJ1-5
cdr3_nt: TGTGCCAACAGCTTGGGCTTACCCAATCAGCCCCAGCATTTT
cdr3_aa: CANSLGLPNQPQHF

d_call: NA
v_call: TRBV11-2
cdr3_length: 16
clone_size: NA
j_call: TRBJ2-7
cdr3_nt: TGTGCCAGCAGCCCCAGTGGCGCTAGCGCAACATACGAGCAGTACTTC
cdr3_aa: CASSPSGASATYEQYF

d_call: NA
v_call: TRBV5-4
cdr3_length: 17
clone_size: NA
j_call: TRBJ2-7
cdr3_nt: TGTGCCAGTAGCTTGCGTCGGGGGTCTAGCGTGATTCGCGAGCAGTACTTC
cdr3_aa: CASSLRRGSSVIREQYF

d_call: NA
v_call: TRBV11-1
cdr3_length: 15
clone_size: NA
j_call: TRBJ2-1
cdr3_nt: TGTGTCAGCAGCTTAGAGAACGGAAGGTACAATGAGAAGTTCTTC
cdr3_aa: CVSSLENGRYNEKFF

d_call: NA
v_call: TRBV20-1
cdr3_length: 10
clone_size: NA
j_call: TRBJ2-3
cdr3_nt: TGCAGCACAGCTCGCGATACGCAGTATTTT
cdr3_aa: CSTARDTQYF

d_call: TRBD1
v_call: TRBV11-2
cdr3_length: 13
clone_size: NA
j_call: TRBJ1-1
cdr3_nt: TGTGCCGGCAGCCCGGGGACAGGCACTGAAGCTTTCTTT
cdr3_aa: CAGSPGTGTEAFF

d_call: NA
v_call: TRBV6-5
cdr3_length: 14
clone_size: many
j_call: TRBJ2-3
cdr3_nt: TGTGCCAGCAGTCGCACCGTGGCCGCAGATACGCAGTATTTT
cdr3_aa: CASSRTVAADTQYF

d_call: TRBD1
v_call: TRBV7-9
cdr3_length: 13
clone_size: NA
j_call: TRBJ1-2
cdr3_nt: TGTGCCAACAGTTCGGGACAGGGGATGGACTACACCTTC
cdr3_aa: CANSSGQGMDYTF

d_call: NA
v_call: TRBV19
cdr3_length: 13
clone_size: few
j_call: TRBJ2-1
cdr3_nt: TGTGCCAGTAGTAAGCAGCGGCGCAATGAGCAGTTCTTC
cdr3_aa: CASSKQRRNEQFF

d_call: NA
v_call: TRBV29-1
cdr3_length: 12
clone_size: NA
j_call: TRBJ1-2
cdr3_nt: TGCATCGTTGAGGACAAGGGCTATGGCTACATCTTC
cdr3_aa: CIVEDKGYGYIF

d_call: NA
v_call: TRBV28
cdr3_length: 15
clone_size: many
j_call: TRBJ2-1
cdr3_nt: TGTGCCAGCAGAACAGGGAAAACCTCCTACAATGAGCAGTTCTTC
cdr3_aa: CASRTGKTSYNEQFF